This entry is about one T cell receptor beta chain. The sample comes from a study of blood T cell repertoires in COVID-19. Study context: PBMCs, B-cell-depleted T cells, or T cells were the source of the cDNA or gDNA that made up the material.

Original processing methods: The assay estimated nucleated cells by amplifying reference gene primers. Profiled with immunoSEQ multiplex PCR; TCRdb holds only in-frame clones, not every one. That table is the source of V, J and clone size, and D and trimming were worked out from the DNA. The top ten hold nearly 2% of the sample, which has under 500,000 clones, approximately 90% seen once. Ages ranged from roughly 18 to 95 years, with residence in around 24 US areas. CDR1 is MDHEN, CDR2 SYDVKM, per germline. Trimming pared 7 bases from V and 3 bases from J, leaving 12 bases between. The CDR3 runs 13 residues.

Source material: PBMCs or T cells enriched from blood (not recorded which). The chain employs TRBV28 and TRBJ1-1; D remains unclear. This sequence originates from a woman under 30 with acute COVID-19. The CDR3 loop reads CASTEAVDTEAFF. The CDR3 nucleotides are TGTGCCAGCACCGAGGCCGTAGACACTGAAGCTTTCTTT.